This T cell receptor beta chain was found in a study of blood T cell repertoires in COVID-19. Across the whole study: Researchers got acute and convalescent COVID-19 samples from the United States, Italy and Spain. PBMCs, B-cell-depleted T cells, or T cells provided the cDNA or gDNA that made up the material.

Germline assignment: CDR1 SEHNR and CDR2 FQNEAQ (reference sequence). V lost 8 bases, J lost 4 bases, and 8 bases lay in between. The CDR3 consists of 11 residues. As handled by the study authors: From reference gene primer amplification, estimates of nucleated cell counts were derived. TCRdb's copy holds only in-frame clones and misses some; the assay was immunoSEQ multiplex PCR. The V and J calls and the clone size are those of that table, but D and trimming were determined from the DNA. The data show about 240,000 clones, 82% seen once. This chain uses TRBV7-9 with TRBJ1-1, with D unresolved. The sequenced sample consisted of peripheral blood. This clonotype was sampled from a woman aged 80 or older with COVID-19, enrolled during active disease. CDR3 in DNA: TGTGCCAGCGATTCCGGCACTGAAGCTTTCTTT. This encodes CASDSGTEAFF.